These 5 T cell receptor beta chains came from one sample sequenced in a study of T cells in Graves' hyperthyroidism and ophthalmopathy. The investigators amplified TCR beta CDR3 regions from RNA transcripts. The HTBI set primed first-round TCR CDR3 RT-PCR. TCRdb re-called the multiplex PCR reads with MiXCR, one entry per CDR3 protein. The sample has 250,000 to 350,000 distinct CDR3 sequences; around a sixth are singletons. The sample consisted of blood. These TCRs come from a young man with Graves' hyperthyroidism.

This clonotype was found a few times. A much larger clone differs from this one at a single base, so this may be a read error. Without the conserved terminal phenylalanine or tryptophan, this CDR3 likely stems from a read error. V usage is TRBV11-2 and J usage is TRBJ2-1; 8 bases fit TRBD2. Germline CDR1 reads SGHAT; CDR2 reads FQNNGV. The CDR3 is 15 residues long. V was pared by 5 bases and J by 0 bases, with 3 bases of the junction left unmatched. CDR3 nucleotide sequence: TGTGCCAGCAGCGTCAGCGGGAGCTCCTACAATGAGCAGTTCCTC. Translation gives CASSVSGSSYNEQFL.

V and J are TRBV5-1 and TRBJ2-2; 10 positions match TRBD1. V gave up 4 bases and J gave up 2 bases; unmatched junction bases: 5. This CDR3 spans 16 amino acids. The germline V gene encodes CDR1 SGHRS and CDR2 YFSETQ. Written as DNA, the CDR3 is TGCGCCAGCAGCCCCGGACAGGGGGGAAACACCGGGGAGCTGTTTTTT. It is translated as CASSPGQGGNTGELFF.

This clonotype was detected many times. The V and J genes are TRBV6-1 and TRBJ2-7; TRBD2 might be the D (6 bases). The germline V and J ends were trimmed by 2 bases and 4 bases, with 12 bases remaining between them. The CDR3 spans 14 residues. Germline values: CDR1 MNHNS, CDR2 SASEGT. CDR3 bases: TGTGCCAGCAGTGAATCCGGGACTTTTTACGAGCAGTACTTC. Amino acid sequence: CASSESGTFYEQYF.

This chain connects TRBV5-6 to TRBJ2-1, with 8 bases lining up with TRBD2. Per the germline V gene, CDR1 is SGHDT and CDR2 is YYEEEE. V dropped 5 bases and J dropped 0; count of bases not matched to a gene: 19. This CDR3 is built from 20 residues. CDR3 loop: CASRRWGAGAAGVSYNEQFF. In DNA, the CDR3 is TGTGCCAGCAGACGCTGGGGGGCAGGGGCAGCGGGAGTCTCCTACAATGAGCAGTTCTTC.

This chain links TRBV20-1 with TRBJ2-1, with TRBD2 identical over 14 bases. The CDR3 sequence is 15 residues long. Germline values: CDR1 DFQATT, CDR2 SNEGSKA (reference sequence). J gave up 8 bases and V 1 base, and 4 bases lay outside the gene matches. The CDR3 DNA follows: TGCAGTGCTAGAGCTAGGACTAGCGGGGGGTATGAGCAGTTCTTC. This codes for CSARARTSGGYEQFF.